This T cell receptor (beta chain) was sequenced during a study of T cell changes during pregnancy in multiple sclerosis. This clone was detected a few times. Sequencing used immunoSEQ multiplex PCR; TCRdb keeps in-frame clones, though not all of them. This table holds around 100,000 clones, around 94% found once. The V gene's germline CDR1 is SGHRS and CDR2 YFSETQ. Deletions cut 4 bases from V and 1 base from J, with 11 bases between. CDR3 length equals 14 residues. This chain uses TRBV5-1 with TRBJ1-1; a possible D gene is TRBD1 (5 bases). Sequenced here: peripheral blood, sampled in the second trimester of pregnancy. The clonotype was recovered from a female donor with multiple sclerosis, enrolled in a pregnancy study. Here the CDR3 reads CASSLLQENTEAFF. The CDR3 bases are TGCGCCAGCAGCCTATTACAGGAGAACACTGAAGCTTTCTTT.